One and the same sample provided the 20 T cell receptor beta chains below, sequenced in a study of blood T cell repertoires in COVID-19. Measured with immunoSEQ multiplex PCR; TCRdb has only the in-frame clones, and not every one. This sample has about 280,000 clones, with 65% to 90% found just once. Sequenced: peripheral blood. Every receptor here comes from a human donor in a cohort sampled during active COVID-19.

The V and J genes are TRBV2 and TRBJ2-7; 14 bases align to TRBD2. V trimming: 3 bases; J trimming: 4 bases; junction bases outside the gene matches: 11. This CDR3 spans 18 amino acids. Per germline, CDR1 SNHLY and CDR2 FYNNEI. The CDR3 loop reads CASSERRPGLAGAYEQYF. DNA for the CDR3: TGTGCCAGCAGTGAGAGACGGCCGGGACTAGCGGGAGCTTACGAGCAGTACTTC.

This clone was recorded only once. The chain combines TRBV7-9 with TRBJ1-4, with 9 nucleotides matching TRBD1. In germline, CDR1 is SEHNR, CDR2 FQNEAQ (reference sequence). This CDR3 is 15 amino acids long. V was clipped by 5 bases and J by 8 bases; unmatched bases: 9. CDR3 bases: TGTGCCAGCAGCACTAATCGGGACAGGGTCGAAAAACTGTTTTTT. It yields the protein CASSTNRDRVEKLFF.

The V and J genes are TRBV2 and TRBJ2-5, with D hard to call. CDR3 size: 18 residues. Trimming removed 6 bases from V and 5 bases from J, with 28 bases in between. The V gene's germline CDR1 is SNHLY and CDR2 FYNNEI. The DNA of the CDR3 is TGTGCCAGCAGCCCCGACCGGCTGGGTCGCGGTCCTCAGGAGACCCAGTACTTC. Amino acid sequence: CASSPDRLGRGPQETQYF. Complete variable domain (other parts from reference TRBV2 and TRBJ2-5): EPEVTQTPSHQVTQMGQEVILRCVPISNHLYFYWYRQILGQKVEFLVSFYNNEISEKSEIFDDQFSVERPDGSNFTLKIRSTKLEDSAMYFCASSPDRLGRGPQETQYFGPGTRLLVL.

The chain couples TRBV29-1 to TRBJ2-1; 10 positions match TRBD1. From germline, CDR1 is SQVTM and CDR2 ANQGSEA. The length of the CDR3 is 16 residues. The ends lost 4 bases at V and 6 bases at J; junction bases unmatched: 12. The CDR3 here is CSVVSNRDRGSNEQFF. Written as DNA, the CDR3 is TGCAGCGTTGTCAGTAATCGGGACAGGGGTTCCAATGAGCAGTTCTTC.

The gene calls are TRBV3-1 (or the pseudogene TRBV3-2) and TRBJ1-2, with D unresolved. Looked up from germline, CDR1 is LGHDT and CDR2 is YNNKEL (reference sequence). The CDR3 length is 11 residues. V was pared by 0 bases and J by 10 bases, with 6 bases between. The CDR3 loop reads CASSQDGLYTF. The DNA for the CDR3 is TGTGCCAGCAGCCAAGATGGACTCTACACCTTC.

The chain uses TRBV24-1 and TRBJ1-2; D gene unclear. V lost 3 bases and J lost 0, with 10 bases in between. Germline CDR1 is KGHDR and CDR2 is SFDVKD. The CDR3 spans 15 residues. CDR3 amino acids: CATSDGQSANYGYTF. The CDR3 nucleotides are TGTGCCACCAGTGATGGCCAGTCAGCTAACTATGGCTACACCTTC.

The chain links TRBV12-3 or TRBV12-4 to TRBJ1-1; D is ambiguous. The ends were cut back, 6 bases at V and 0 bases at J, with 8 bases in the middle. There are 13 residues in the CDR3. The CDR3 sequence is CASSRIMNTEAFF. As DNA, the CDR3 is TGTGCCAGCAGCCGTATAATGAACACTGAAGCTTTCTTT.

The chain carries TRBV12-3 or TRBV12-4 and TRBJ2-7; perhaps TRBD1 as D (6 bases). This CDR3 has 12 amino acids. Trimming cost V 7 bases and J 6 bases, with 13 bases left between them. This CDR3 is CASIRGSGEQYF. The CDR3 DNA sequence: TGTGCCAGCATTAGGGGGTCGGGCGAGCAGTACTTC.

V is TRBV19 and J is TRBJ2-2; no reliable D call. Germline assignment: CDR1 LNHDA and CDR2 SQIVND (reference sequence). V lost 7 bases, J lost 5 bases, and 14 bases lay in between. This CDR3 spans 14 amino acids. CDR3 coding DNA: TGTGCCAGTATGTTGGCGTCGGGTACCGGGGAGCTGTTTTTT. The encoded protein is CASMLASGTGELFF.

The chain combines TRBV5-6 with TRBJ2-1; 7 bases map to TRBD2. Per the germline V gene, CDR1 is SGHDT and CDR2 is YYEEEE. This CDR3 comprises 14 residues. After removal of 2 bases from V and 10 bases from J, the junction contained 9 bases not matched to a gene. The CDR3 loop is CASSLISGAGEQFF. In DNA form, the CDR3 reads TGTGCCAGCAGCTTAATCTCAGGAGCGGGAGAGCAGTTCTTC.

The chain carries TRBV6-5 and TRBJ1-1, with D uncertain. The CDR3 sequence is 14 residues long. The germline V gene has CDR1 MNHEY and CDR2 SVGAGI. The V and J ends lost 8 bases and 4 bases respectively, with 17 bases between them. The CDR3 sequence is CASSLSRLGTEAFF. The CDR3 nucleotides read TGTGCCAGCTCCCTAAGCCGTCTAGGCACTGAAGCTTTCTTT.

Here the CDR3 reads CASSFIGQGARGANVLTF. The CDR3 DNA reads TGTGCCAGCAGCTTTATAGGACAGGGGGCGCGTGGGGCCAACGTCCTGACTTTC. This chain joins TRBV7-9 and TRBJ2-6; the match to TRBD1 covers 11 bases. The CDR3 runs 18 residues. The junction had 7 bases not matched to a gene; V was cut back by 3 bases and J by 3 bases. From germline, CDR1 is SEHNR and CDR2 FQNEAQ (reference sequence). Full variable domain (missing parts from reference TRBV7-9 and TRBJ2-6): DTGVSQNPRHKITKRGQNVTFRCDPISEHNRLYWYRQTLGQGPEFLTYFQNEAQLEKSRLLSDRFSAERPKGSFSTLEIQRTEQGDSAMYLCASSFIGQGARGANVLTFGAGSRLTVL.

This clone was seen only once. The chain links TRBV28 to TRBJ2-3; TRBD2 matches at 7 bases. The CDR3 sequence is 14 residues long. The germline CDR1 and CDR2 sequences are MDHEN and SYDVKM. After removal of 2 bases from V and 1 base from J, the junction contained 0 bases not matched to a gene. CDR3 coding DNA: TGTGCCAGCAGTTTAACTAGCGGCACAGATACGCAGTATTTT. It yields the protein CASSLTSGTDTQYF.

The chain couples TRBV18 to TRBJ1-4; possibly TRBD1 for D (5 bases). Germline V gene sequence: CDR1 KGHSH, CDR2 LQKENI. This CDR3 is 13 amino acids long. V lost 6 bases and J 8 bases, leaving 13 bases between the germline ends. The CDR3 protein is CASSDTGDEKLFF. CDR3 coding DNA: TGTGCCAGCTCGGACACGGGAGACGAAAAACTGTTTTTT.

The chain joins TRBV28 to TRBJ1-1; a weak D match, TRBD1 (5 bases). The V and J ends lost 2 bases and 3 bases respectively, with 13 bases between them. Germline V lookup: CDR1 MDHEN, CDR2 SYDVKM. This CDR3 is 15 amino acids long. The CDR3 sequence: CASSLEGRWDTEAFF. The CDR3 nucleotides are TGTGCCAGCAGTTTAGAGGGGAGGTGGGACACTGAAGCTTTCTTT.

This clone was seen just once. The CDR3 here is CSVEGQGAIAEAFF. In DNA form, the CDR3 reads TGCAGCGTTGAAGGTCAGGGGGCGATCGCTGAAGCTTTCTTT. The chain is built from TRBV29-1 and TRBJ1-1; 8 positions match TRBD1. The CDR3 spans 14 residues. CDR1 is SQVTM and CDR2 is ANQGSEA in the germline V gene. The V and J ends lost 1 base and 6 bases, in that order; junction bases with no gene match: 7. The variable domain in full, completed from reference TRBV29-1 and TRBJ1-1, reads SAVISQKPSRDICQRGTSLTIQCQVDSQVTMMFWYRQQPGQSLTLIATANQGSEATYESGFVIDKFPISRPNLTFSTLTVSNMSPEDSSIYLCSVEGQGAIAEAFFGQGTRLTVV.

The chain uses TRBV12-3 or TRBV12-4 and TRBJ2-1, with D unresolved. Between the trimmed V and J ends, which lost 2 bases and 8 bases, there was a span of 10 bases. CDR3 length: 13 amino acids. The CDR3 nucleotides read TGTGCCAGCAGTTTAATGGTTCGGGATGAGCAGTTCTTC. Translation gives CASSLMVRDEQFF.

This chain links TRBV6-5 with TRBJ1-2; 8 bases fit TRBD1. Germline V gene sequence: CDR1 MNHEY, CDR2 SVGAGI. This CDR3 region has 14 residues. J lost 4 bases, V lost 4 bases, and 5 bases had no gene match. This chain's CDR3 is CASSSGTGRYGYTF. Written as DNA, the CDR3 is TGTGCCAGCAGTTCCGGGACAGGCCGCTATGGCTACACCTTC.

V and J are TRBV7-2 and TRBJ2-1, with 9 bases matching TRBD2. V lost 3 bases to trimming and J lost 8 bases; unmatched junction nucleotides: 8. Germline V gives CDR1 SGHTA, CDR2 FQGNSA. This CDR3 comprises 15 residues. The CDR3 coding sequence is TGTGCCAGCAGCTTGCAGCGCGGGAGGGTTGATGAGCAGTTCTTC. Protein product: CASSLQRGRVDEQFF. Full variable domain (rest looked up from reference TRBV7-2 and TRBJ2-1): GAGVSQSPSNKVTEKGKDVELRCDPISGHTALYWYRQSLGQGLEFLIYFQGNSAPDKSGLPSDRFSAERTGGSVSTLTIQRTQQEDSAVYLCASSLQRGRVDEQFFGPGTRLTVL.

The V gene is TRBV28, the J gene TRBJ1-4; possibly TRBD1 for D (5 bases). Germline CDR1 reads MDHEN; CDR2 reads SYDVKM. Between the trimmed V and J ends, which lost 7 bases and 7 bases, there was a span of 10 bases. The CDR3 contains 12 residues. This chain's CDR3 is CASKGSGEKLFF. For the CDR3, the DNA is TGTGCCAGCAAGGGGTCCGGTGAAAAACTGTTTTTT.